This T cell receptor (beta chain) was sequenced in a study of Ad26.COV2.S vaccination and SARS-CoV-2 variants (dated by TCRdb to 2020 to 2023). With respect to the entire study: TCRbeta repertoire sequencing was used to assess the specificity and breadth of SARS-CoV-2-reactive T cell receptors after Ad26.COV2.S vaccination. A total of roughly 30 samples were included in the TCR-sequenced set, comprising roughly 19 Ad26.COV2.S vaccine recipients, 5 placebo recipients and 8 SARS-CoV-2 convalescent individuals. The study at large found these results: Higher spike-specific TCR breadth was observed in Ad26.COV2.S recipients than in placebo recipients (P = 0.0014). After vaccination, substantial breadth of spike-specific CD8+ and CD4+ T cell responses was reported. Vaccine and placebo recipients had similar non-spike TCR breadth, a finding consistent with the vaccine containing only spike. According to the authors, total T cell responses may have been underestimated by the TCR breadth and depth analyses.

The immunoSEQ Assay was the method used to sequence TCRbeta CDR3 regions. After extraction, genomic DNA underwent amplification by bias-controlled multiplex PCR, followed by high-throughput sequencing. In the original analysis: To quantify the absolute abundance of every unique TCRbeta CDR3 region, sequences were collapsed and filtered. Usable DNA was measured by amplifying reference genes present in all nucleated cells, and TCRbeta template counts were normalized to that usable DNA to estimate T cell fraction. Repertoire TCRs were annotated as SARS-CoV-2-specific when V gene, CDR3 amino acid sequence and J gene were exactly matched to a known reactive TCR set. The reference SARS-CoV-2 TCR set was derived from MIRA and filtered for enrichment in COVID-19-positive ImmuneCODE repertoires, a step that removed public or cross-reactive TCRs. Using the MIRA antigens, annotated TCRs were further analysed by specific ORF or by position within an ORF. Breadth was defined as annotated unique rearrangements over total unique productive rearrangements; depth was the summed frequency of those rearrangements. Group comparisons of TCR breadth used two-sided Wilcoxon rank-sum tests. TCRdb took over this immuneACCESS table, retaining in-frame rearrangements with V and J assigned. Such tables are incomplete; in checked studies, under half of the missing clones stem from an unresolved V gene, and the remainder is unexplained. The DNA was the basis for D and trimming; V, J and clone size are from that table. The sample table records approximately 400,000 clones; around 90% of these occur just once. Jointly, the top ten make up 3.5% to 4.5% of the sample.

The sample's time point, from its label and the paper: individuals recovered from natural SARS-CoV-2 infection. On this clone: Its specific antigen is unknown. No much larger clone is present one base from it, and per-base qualities are unavailable.

The V and J ends are trimmed by 5 bases and 3 bases, leaving 17 bases between them. The CDR3 has 15 amino acids, counting the end cysteine and phenylalanine. Only CDR3 DNA is held: 45 bases, read in frame from base 1. Via the germline V gene, CDR1 is SGHAT and CDR2 FQNNGV. Specimen: peripheral blood, collected after recovery from COVID-19. This receptor was taken from a human donor who had recovered from COVID-19. The sequence links TRBV11-2 to TRBJ2-7; a tentative D match to TRBD1 spans 6 bases. Read as DNA, the sequence is TGTGCCAGCAGCCCGGCGGGTCAGGGGTACTACGAGCAGTACTTC. It is translated as CASSPAGQGYYEQYF.